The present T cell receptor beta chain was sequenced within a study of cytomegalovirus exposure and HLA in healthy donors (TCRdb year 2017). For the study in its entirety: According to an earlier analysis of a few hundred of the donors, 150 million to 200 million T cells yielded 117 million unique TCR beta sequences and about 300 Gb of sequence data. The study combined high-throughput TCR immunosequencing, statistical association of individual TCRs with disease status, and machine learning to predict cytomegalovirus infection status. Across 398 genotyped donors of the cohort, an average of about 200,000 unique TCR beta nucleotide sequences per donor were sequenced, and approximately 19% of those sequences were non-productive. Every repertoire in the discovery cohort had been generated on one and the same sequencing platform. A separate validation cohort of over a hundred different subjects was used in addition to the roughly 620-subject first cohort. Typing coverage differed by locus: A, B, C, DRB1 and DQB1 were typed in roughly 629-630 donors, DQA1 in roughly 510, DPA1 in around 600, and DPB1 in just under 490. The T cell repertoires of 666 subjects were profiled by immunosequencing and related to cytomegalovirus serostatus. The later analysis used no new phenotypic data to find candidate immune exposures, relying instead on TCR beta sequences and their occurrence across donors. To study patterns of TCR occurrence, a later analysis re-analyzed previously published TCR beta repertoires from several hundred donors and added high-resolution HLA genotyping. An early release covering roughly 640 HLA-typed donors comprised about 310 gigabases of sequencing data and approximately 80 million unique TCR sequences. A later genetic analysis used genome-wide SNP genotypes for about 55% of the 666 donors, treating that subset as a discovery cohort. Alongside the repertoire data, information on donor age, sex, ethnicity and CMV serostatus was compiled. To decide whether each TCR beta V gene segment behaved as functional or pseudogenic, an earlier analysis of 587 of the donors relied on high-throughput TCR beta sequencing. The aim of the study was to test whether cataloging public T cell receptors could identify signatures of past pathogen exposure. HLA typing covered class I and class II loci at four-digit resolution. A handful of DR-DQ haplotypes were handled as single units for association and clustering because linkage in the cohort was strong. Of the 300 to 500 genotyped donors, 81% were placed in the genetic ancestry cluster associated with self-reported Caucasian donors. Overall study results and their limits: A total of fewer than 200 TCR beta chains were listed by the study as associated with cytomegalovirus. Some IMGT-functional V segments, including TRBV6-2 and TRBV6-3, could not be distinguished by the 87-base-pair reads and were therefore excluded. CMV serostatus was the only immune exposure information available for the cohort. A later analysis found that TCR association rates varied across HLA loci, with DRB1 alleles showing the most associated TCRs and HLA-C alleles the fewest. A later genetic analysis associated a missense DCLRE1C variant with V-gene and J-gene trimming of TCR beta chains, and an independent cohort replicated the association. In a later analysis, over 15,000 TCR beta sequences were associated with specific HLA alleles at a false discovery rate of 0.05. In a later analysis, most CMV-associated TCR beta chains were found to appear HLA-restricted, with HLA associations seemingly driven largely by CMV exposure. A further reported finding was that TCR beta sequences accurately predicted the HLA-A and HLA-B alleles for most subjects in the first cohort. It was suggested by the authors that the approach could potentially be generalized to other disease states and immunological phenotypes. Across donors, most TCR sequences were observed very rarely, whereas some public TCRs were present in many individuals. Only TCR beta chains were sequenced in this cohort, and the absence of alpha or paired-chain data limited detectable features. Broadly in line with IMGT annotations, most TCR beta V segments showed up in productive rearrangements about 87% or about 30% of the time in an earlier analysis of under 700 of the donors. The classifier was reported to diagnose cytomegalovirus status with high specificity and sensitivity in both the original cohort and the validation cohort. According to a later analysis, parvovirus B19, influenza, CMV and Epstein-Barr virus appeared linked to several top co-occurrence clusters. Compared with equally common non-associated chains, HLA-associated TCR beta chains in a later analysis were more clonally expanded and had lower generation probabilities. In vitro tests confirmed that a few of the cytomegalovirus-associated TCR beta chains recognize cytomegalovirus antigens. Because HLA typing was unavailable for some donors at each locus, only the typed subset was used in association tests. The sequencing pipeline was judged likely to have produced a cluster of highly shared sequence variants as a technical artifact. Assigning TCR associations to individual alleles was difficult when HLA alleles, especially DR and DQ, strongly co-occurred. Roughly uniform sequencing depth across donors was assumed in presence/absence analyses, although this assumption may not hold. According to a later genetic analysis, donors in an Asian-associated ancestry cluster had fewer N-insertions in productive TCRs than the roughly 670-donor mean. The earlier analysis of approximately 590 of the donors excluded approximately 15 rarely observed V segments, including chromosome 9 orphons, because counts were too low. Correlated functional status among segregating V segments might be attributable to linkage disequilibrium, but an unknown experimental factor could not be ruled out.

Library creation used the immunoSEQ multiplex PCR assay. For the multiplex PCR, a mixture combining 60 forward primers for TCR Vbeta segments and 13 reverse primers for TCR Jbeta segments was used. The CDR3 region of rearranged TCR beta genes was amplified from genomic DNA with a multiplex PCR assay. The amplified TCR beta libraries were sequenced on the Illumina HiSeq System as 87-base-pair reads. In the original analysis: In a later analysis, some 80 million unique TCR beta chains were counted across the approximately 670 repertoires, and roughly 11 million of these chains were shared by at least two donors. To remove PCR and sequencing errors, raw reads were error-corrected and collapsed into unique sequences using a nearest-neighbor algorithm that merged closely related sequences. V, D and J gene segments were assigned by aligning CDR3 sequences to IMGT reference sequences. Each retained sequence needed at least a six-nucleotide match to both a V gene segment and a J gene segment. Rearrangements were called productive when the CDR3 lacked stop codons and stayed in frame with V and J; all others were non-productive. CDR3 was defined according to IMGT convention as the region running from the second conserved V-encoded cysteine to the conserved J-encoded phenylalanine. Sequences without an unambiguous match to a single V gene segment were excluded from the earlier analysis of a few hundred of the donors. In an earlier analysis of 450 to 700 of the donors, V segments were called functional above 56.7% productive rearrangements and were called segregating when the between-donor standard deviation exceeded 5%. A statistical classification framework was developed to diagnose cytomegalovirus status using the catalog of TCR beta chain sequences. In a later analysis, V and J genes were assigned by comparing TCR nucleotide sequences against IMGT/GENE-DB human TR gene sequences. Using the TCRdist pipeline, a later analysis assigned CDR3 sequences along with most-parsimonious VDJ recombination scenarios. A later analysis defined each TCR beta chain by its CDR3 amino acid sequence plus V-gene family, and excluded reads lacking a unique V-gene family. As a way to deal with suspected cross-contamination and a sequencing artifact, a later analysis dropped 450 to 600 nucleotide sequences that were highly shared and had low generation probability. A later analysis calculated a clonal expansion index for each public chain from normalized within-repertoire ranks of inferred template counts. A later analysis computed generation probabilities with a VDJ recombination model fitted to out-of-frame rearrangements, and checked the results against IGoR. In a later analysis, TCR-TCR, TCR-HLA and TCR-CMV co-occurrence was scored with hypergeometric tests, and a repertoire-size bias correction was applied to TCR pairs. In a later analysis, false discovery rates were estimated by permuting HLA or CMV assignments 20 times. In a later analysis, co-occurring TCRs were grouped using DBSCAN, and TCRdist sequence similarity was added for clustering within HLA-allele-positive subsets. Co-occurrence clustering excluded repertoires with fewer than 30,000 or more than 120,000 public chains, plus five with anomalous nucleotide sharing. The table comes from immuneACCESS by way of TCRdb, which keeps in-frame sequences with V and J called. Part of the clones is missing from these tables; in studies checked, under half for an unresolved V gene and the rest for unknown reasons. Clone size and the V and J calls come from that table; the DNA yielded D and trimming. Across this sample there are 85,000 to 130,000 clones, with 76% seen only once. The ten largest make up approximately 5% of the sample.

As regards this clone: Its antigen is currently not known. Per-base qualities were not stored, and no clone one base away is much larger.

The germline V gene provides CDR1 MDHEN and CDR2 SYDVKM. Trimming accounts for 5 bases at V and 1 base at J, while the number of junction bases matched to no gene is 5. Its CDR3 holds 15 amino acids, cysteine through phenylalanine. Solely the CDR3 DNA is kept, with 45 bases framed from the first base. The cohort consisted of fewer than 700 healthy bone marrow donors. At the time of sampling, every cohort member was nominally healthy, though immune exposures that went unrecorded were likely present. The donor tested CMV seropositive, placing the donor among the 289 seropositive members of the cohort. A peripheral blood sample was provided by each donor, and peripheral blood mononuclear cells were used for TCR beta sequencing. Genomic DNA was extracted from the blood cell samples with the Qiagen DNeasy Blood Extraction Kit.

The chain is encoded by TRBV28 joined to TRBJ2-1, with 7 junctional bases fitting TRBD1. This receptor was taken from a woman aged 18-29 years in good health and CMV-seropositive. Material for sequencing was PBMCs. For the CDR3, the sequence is CASSGQGVSYNEQFF. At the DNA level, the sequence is TGTGCCAGCAGTGGCCAGGGGGTTTCCTACAATGAGCAGTTCTTC.